This T cell receptor beta chain was sequenced for a study of identical twins. Study-wide results and limits: Out-of-frame alpha sequences shared by twins showed excess low generation probability.

J gave up 3 bases and V 3 bases, and 2 bases lay outside the gene matches. The CDR3 consists of 15 residues. From germline, CDR1 is SQVTM and CDR2 ANQGSEA. TCRdb itself ran the 5' RACE reads through MiXCR, one entry per CDR3 protein. Of 550,000 to 700,000 distinct CDR3 sequences listed, 21% are singletons. Details on this clonotype: Its cognate antigen is unknown.

These data were also reused for a study on T cells expressing NK-cell markers. That source notes: Among the eight sequenced donors, seven tested HCMV-seropositive and one tested seronegative.

The rearrangement joins TRBV29-1 to TRBJ2-2, with 12 bases lining up with TRBD2. The sequence came from a woman between 18 and 30 years old in good health. Sequenced sample: PBMCs. CDR3 residues: CSVDRLAGDTGELFF. CDR3 bases: TGCAGCGTTGACCGACTAGCGGGAGACACCGGGGAGCTGTTTTTT.